This T cell receptor beta chain is drawn from a study of a mutant IDH1 vaccine in newly diagnosed glioma. Study-wide context: Patients got their first vaccination 4-6 weeks after radiotherapy alone, or with temozolomide cycles. Former treatment meant radiotherapy, temozolomide, or both; the majority had gotten both. Points from the study as a whole: Apparently unrelated to pseudoprogression were changes in the top peripheral T cell clonotypes. Of the patients, 85% to 95% had vaccine-induced immune responses.

This CDR3 contains 15 residues. V dropped 0 bases and J dropped 4 bases, with 10 bases sitting between them. CDR1 and CDR2 (germline): MNHEY, SVGAGI. Only in-frame clones appear in the TCRdb table, and some are missing; sequencing was by immunoSEQ multiplex PCR. The sample has 55,000 to 65,000 clones, about 85% seen once. As to this clone: Its specificity is not known.

Time point reported: week 35, safety follow-up. Each vaccine dose was 300 ug of mutant IDH1 20-mer peptide, with topical imiquimod. V usage is TRBV6-5 and J usage is TRBJ2-1; no clear D. The sequence derives from a man aged 25-40 years with glioma. This material consisted of PBMCs, taken from a glioma patient whose treatment included an IDH1 peptide vaccine. CDR3 sequence: CASSYSAPWYNEQFF. In nucleotides, the CDR3 is TGTGCCAGCAGTTACTCAGCCCCCTGGTACAATGAGCAGTTCTTC.